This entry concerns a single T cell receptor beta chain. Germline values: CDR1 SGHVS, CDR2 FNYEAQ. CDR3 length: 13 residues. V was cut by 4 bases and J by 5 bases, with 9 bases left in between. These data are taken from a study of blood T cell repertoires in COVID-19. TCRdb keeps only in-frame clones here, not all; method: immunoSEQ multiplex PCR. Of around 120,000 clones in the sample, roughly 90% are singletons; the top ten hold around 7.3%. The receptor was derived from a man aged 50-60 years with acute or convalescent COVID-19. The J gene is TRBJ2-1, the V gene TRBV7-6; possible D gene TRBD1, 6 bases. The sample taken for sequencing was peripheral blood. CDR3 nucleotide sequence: TGTGCCAGCAGCTGGGGACAAGACAATGAGCAGTTCTTC. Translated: CASSWGQDNEQFF.